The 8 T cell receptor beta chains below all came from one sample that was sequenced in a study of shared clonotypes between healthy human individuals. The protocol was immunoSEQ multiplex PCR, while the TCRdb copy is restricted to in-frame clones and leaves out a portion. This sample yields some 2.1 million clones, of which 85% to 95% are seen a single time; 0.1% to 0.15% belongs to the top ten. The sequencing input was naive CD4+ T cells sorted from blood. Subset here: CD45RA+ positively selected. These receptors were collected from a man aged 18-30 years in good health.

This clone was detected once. CDR3 residues: CSTTTLRGSYEQYF. DNA for the CDR3: TGCAGCACCACCACTTTGCGGGGCTCCTACGAGCAGTACTTC. The chain recombines TRBV29-1 with TRBJ2-7; tentative D call: TRBD2 (6 bases). This CDR3 has 14 residues. Trimming removed 8 bases at V and 0 bases at J, with 17 bases between. Germline lookup yields CDR1 SQVTM and CDR2 ANQGSEA.

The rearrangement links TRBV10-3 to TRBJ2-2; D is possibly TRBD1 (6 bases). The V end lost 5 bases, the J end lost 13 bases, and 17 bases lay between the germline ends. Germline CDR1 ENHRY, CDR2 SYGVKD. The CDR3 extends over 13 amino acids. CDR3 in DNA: TGTGCCATCAGTTCGGGACACTCTCTAGGGCTGTTTTTT. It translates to CAISSGHSLGLFF.

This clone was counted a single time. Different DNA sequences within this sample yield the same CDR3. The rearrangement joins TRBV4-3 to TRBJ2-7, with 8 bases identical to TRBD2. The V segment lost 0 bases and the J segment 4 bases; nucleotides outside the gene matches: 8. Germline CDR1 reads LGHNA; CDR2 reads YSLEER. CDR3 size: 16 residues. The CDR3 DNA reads TGCGCCAGCAGCCAAGATCTGGCGGGAGGATCGTACGAGCAGTACTTC. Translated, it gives CASSQDLAGGSYEQYF.

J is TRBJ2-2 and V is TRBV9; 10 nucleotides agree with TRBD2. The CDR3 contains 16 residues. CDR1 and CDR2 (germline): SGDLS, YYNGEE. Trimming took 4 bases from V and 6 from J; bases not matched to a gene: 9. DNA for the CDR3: TGTGCCAGCAGCCCCAGGGGACTAGCGTCCCCCGGGGAGCTGTTTTTT. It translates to CASSPRGLASPGELFF.

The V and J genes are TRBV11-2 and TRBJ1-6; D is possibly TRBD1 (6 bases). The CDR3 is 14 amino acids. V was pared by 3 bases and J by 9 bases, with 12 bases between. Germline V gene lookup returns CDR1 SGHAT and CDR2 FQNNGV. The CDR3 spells CASSFGGAGSPLHF. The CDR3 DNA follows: TGTGCCAGCAGCTTTGGGGGGGCAGGTTCACCCCTCCACTTT.

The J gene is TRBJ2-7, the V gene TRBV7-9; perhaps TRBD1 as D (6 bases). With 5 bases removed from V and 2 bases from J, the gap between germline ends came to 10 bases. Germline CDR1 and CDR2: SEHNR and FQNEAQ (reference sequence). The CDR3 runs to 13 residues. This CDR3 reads CASSPDRTYEQYF. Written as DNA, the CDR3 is TGTGCCAGCAGCCCTGACAGGACCTACGAGCAGTACTTC.

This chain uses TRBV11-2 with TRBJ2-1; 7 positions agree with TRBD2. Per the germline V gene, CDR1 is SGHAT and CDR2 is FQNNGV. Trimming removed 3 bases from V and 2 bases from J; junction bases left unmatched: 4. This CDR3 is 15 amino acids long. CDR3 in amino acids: CASSFGREPYNEQFF. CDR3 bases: TGTGCCAGCAGCTTTGGGCGGGAGCCCTACAATGAGCAGTTCTTC.

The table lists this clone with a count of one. The CDR3 loop reads CASSSNRQDGYTF. The DNA of the CDR3 is TGCGCCAGCAGCTCCAACCGACAGGATGGCTACACCTTC. The rearrangement joins TRBV5-1 to TRBJ1-2; possible D gene TRBD1, 6 bases. V gave up 3 bases and J gave up 6 bases, with 12 bases separating them. CDR1 is SGHRS, CDR2 YFSETQ, per germline. This CDR3 has 13 residues.